This T cell receptor (beta chain) was obtained from a study of regulatory T cells in long-lasting Graves disease. J gave up 7 bases and V 2 bases, and 8 bases lay outside the gene matches. The CDR3 length is 17 residues. CDR1 is SGHAT, CDR2 FQNNGV, per germline. Combining iRepertoire HTBI primers with Arm-PCR of CDR3 regions, the authors built TCR beta libraries. TCRdb reanalysed the multiplex PCR reads using MiXCR and keeps one entry per CDR3 protein. This sample has about 350,000 distinct CDR3 sequences, with about 16% found just once. Time point noted: newly diagnosed GD, antithyroid drugs for less than 3 months. Making the TCR library involved RNA that had been extracted from PBMCs. This clonotype was picked up many times. This sample also belongs to another study, concerning T cells in Graves' hyperthyroidism and ophthalmopathy. This second report adds: It was considered stable Graves' hyperthyroidism when ophthalmopathy did not progress within 18 months.

The chain is built from TRBV11-2 and TRBJ2-1; 13 bases are a match to TRBD2. The specimen was peripheral blood mononuclear cells (PBMCs), collected at new diagnosis, from a patient treated with antithyroid drugs. The clonotype comes from a woman aged 18-30 years with Graves disease. The CDR3 bases are TGTGCCAGCAGCTTAAGGACTAGCGGGAGAGGAAGGAATGAGCAGTTCTTC. It codes for CASSLRTSGRGRNEQFF.